The present TCR beta chain was sequenced within a study of identical twins. Study-wide findings and caveats: Weaker excess twin sharing was seen among beta out-of-frame sequences. Abundant cord blood beta clonotypes carried fewer insertions; memory repertoires showed none. Invariant populations such as MAIT and iNKT cells could partly muddle zero-insertion analyses.

Of note for this clonotype: Its antigen is still unknown.

The ends were cut back, 3 bases at V and 2 bases at J, with 12 bases in the middle. Germline-derived CDR1 and CDR2 are MGHDK and SYGVNS. The CDR3 has 15 residues. TCRdb passed the 5' RACE reads through MiXCR, listing each CDR3 protein once. Altogether more than 400,000 distinct CDR3 sequences are present, over 12% being singletons, with the ten largest covering 0.44%. The same data also contributed to another study, on yellow fever vaccine responses in identical twins. That investigation notes: Twins' vaccine T cell responses were reported to seem partly convergent and partly personalized.

The material sequenced was CD4+ T cells sorted from blood. The source of this sequence is a woman aged 18-35 years in good health. The chain uses TRBV25-1 and TRBJ2-3, with D possibly matching TRBD1 (5 bases). CDR3 sequence (DNA): TGTGCCAGCAGTGACGCAGGGCCTCACACAGATACGCAGTATTTT. Residues: CASSDAGPHTDTQYF.